A single sample is the source of the 8 T cell receptor beta chains below, sequenced in a study of T cells in Graves' hyperthyroidism and ophthalmopathy. Amplified TCR beta CDR3 regions derived from RNA transcripts. A set of HTBI primers served as the primers for a first-round RT-PCR of the TCR CDR3. Each CDR3 protein is one row after TCRdb ran MiXCR on the multiplex PCR reads. The data contain about 660,000 distinct CDR3 sequences, about 45% of them singletons. The sample consisted of peripheral blood or thyroid tissue (not recorded which). The source is an adult man with Graves' disease, either hyperthyroidism or ophthalmopathy (not recorded which).

This clonotype was seen ten or more times. The chain employs TRBV24-1 and TRBJ2-7; 9 nucleotides align to TRBD2. Germline V lookup: CDR1 KGHDR, CDR2 SFDVKD. J lost 2 bases, V lost 4 bases, and 2 bases had no gene match. The CDR3 covers 14 residues. CDR3 protein: CATSESSGAYEQYF. The DNA of the CDR3 is TGTGCCACCAGTGAGTCTAGCGGGGCCTACGAGCAGTACTTC.

In this sample, this clonotype turned up a few times. This chain joins TRBV12-3 or TRBV12-4 and TRBJ2-7, with 14 bases fitting TRBD2. The CDR3 runs 14 residues. V was clipped by 6 bases and J by 5 bases; unmatched bases: 3. CDR3 nucleotides: TGTGCCAGCAGATCGGGACTAGCGGGAGACGAGCAGTACTTC. Translation: CASRSGLAGDEQYF.

This clonotype was seen repeatedly, ten times or more. The CDR3 sequence: CAIKADTDSYEQYF. The CDR3 DNA follows: TGTGCCATCAAAGCGGACACCGACTCCTACGAGCAGTACTTC. J is TRBJ2-7 and V is TRBV10-3; D could derive from TRBD1 or TRBD2 (5 bases each). V lost 7 bases and J lost 0, with 13 bases in between. This CDR3 spans 14 amino acids. Per the germline V gene, CDR1 is ENHRY and CDR2 is SYGVKD.

In this sample, this clonotype turned up a few times. The chain joins TRBV7-9 to TRBJ2-7, with 10 nucleotides matching TRBD1. The CDR3 has 15 amino acids. After removal of 2 bases from V and 3 bases from J, the junction contained 4 bases not matched to a gene. CDR1 SEHNR and CDR2 FQNEAQ come from the germline V gene (reference sequence). The CDR3 is CASSLRGTGVYEQYF. The CDR3 nucleotides read TGTGCCAGCAGCTTACGTGGGACAGGGGTCTACGAGCAGTACTTC.

This clonotype has ten or more counts. This rearrangement joins TRBV19 to TRBJ1-5; D is undetermined. The CDR3 spans 13 residues. Germline-derived CDR1 and CDR2 are LNHDA and SQIVND (reference sequence). With 5 bases removed from V and 0 bases from J, the gap between germline ends came to 5 bases. In DNA form, the CDR3 reads TGTGCCAGTAGTGGGTCTAGCAATCAGCCCCAGCATTTT. This translates into CASSGSSNQPQHF.

The chain has TRBV7-8 and TRBJ1-3; D is unresolved. Trimming took 5 bases from V and 3 from J, leaving 17 bases between them. Germline loops: CDR1 SGHVS, CDR2 FQNEAQ. The CDR3 spans 16 residues. The CDR3 nucleotides are TGTGCCAGCAGCCGAGATCGTACTCGCTTTGGAAACACCATATATTTT. Its translation: CASSRDRTRFGNTIYF.

The sample holds many counts of this clonotype. The CDR3 is CASNLAGNQPQHF. Written as DNA, the CDR3 is TGTGCCAGCAATTTGGCAGGCAATCAGCCCCAGCATTTT. V and J are TRBV2 and TRBJ1-5, with unresolved D. The V gene's germline CDR1 is SNHLY and CDR2 FYNNEI. The CDR3 totals 13 residues. Trimming removed 7 bases at V and 2 bases at J, with 9 bases between.

This clonotype was counted at least ten times. Here the CDR3 DNA reads TGTGCCAGCAGCCAAGTCCCATCGACCCAGTACTTC. Translating it yields CASSQVPSTQYF. The gene calls are TRBV14 and TRBJ2-5; D uncertain. The germline gives CDR1 SGHDN, CDR2 FVKESK. The V and J ends lost 1 base and 7 bases respectively, with 7 bases between them. The CDR3 consists of 12 residues.